Listed below are T cell receptor beta chains from one sample, sequenced in a study of T cells after somatic rescue of genetic block. Only in-frame clones appear in the TCRdb table, and some are missing; sequencing was by immunoSEQ multiplex PCR. The sample carries roughly 120,000 clones, 85% to 95% recorded once. Sequencing was carried out using peripheral blood mononuclear cells (PBMCs). These receptors were collected from a woman in her late teens or twenties. Each CDR3 is given with its conserved first and last residue. The order of the fields is clone size, J gene, D gene, V gene, CDR3 protein, CDR3 DNA. The D gene is left open where the match is weak. Expanded clones get a size class; other rows say once, few or many, or leave the size out.

abundance: -
j_gene: TRBJ1-5
d_gene: TRBD1
v_gene: TRBV30
CDR3aa: CAWSVGQYRGNQPQHF
CDR3nt: TGTGCCTGGAGTGTAGGTCAGTACAGGGGGAATCAGCCCCAGCATTTT

abundance: -
j_gene: TRBJ1-3
d_gene: -
v_gene: TRBV2
CDR3aa: CASSETVSGNTIYF
CDR3nt: TGTGCCAGCAGTGAGACAGTCTCTGGAAACACCATATATTTT

abundance: -
j_gene: TRBJ2-2
d_gene: -
v_gene: TRBV7-7
CDR3aa: CASSSGTSTGELFF
CDR3nt: TGTGCCAGCAGCTCCGGGACTTCCACCGGGGAGCTGTTTTTT

abundance: -
j_gene: TRBJ2-5
d_gene: -
v_gene: TRBV15
CDR3aa: CATSSGGRGRETQYF
CDR3nt: TGTGCCACCAGCAGTGGGGGCCGAGGTCGGGAGACCCAGTACTTC

abundance: once
j_gene: TRBJ1-2
d_gene: TRBD1
v_gene: TRBV28
CDR3aa: CASSLVGTGRTNYGYTF
CDR3nt: TGTGCCAGCAGTTTAGTGGGGACAGGTCGTACTAACTATGGCTACACCTTC

abundance: -
j_gene: TRBJ2-7
d_gene: -
v_gene: TRBV5-1
CDR3aa: CASSSGAHEQYF
CDR3nt: TGCGCCAGCAGCTCCGGGGCTCACGAGCAGTACTTC

abundance: -
j_gene: TRBJ2-5
d_gene: TRBD2
v_gene: TRBV27
CDR3aa: CASTPRPERGGREETQYF
CDR3nt: TGTGCCAGCACCCCCCGACCCGAGCGGGGGGGCCGAGAGGAGACCCAGTACTTC

abundance: -
j_gene: TRBJ2-5
d_gene: TRBD2
v_gene: TRBV12-5
CDR3aa: CASGARSGGAQETQYF
CDR3nt: TGTGCTAGTGGCGCTCGAAGCGGGGGGGCCCAGGAGACCCAGTACTTC

abundance: once
j_gene: TRBJ2-5
d_gene: -
v_gene: TRBV7-9
CDR3aa: CASLLGGPQETQYF
CDR3nt: TGTGCCAGCCTCTTGGGGGGGCCGCAAGAGACCCAGTACTTC

abundance: -
j_gene: TRBJ1-1
d_gene: TRBD1
v_gene: TRBV4-1
CDR3aa: CASSQDTGDTEAFF
CDR3nt: TGCGCCAGCAGCCAAGACACAGGGGACACTGAAGCTTTCTTT

abundance: few
j_gene: TRBJ1-1
d_gene: -
v_gene: TRBV7-6
CDR3aa: CASNDRGDTEAFF
CDR3nt: TGTGCCAGCAACGACAGAGGGGACACTGAAGCTTTCTTT

abundance: -
j_gene: TRBJ1-6
d_gene: -
v_gene: TRBV4-2
CDR3aa: CASSARDPGDSPLHF
CDR3nt: TGTGCCAGCAGCGCCCGGGACCCCGGGGATTCACCCCTCCACTTT

abundance: -
j_gene: TRBJ2-1
d_gene: -
v_gene: TRBV7-6
CDR3aa: CASSLVTGIYNEQFF
CDR3nt: TGTGCCAGCAGCTTAGTCACAGGGATTTACAATGAGCAGTTCTTC

abundance: few
j_gene: TRBJ1-1
d_gene: -
v_gene: TRBV7-2
CDR3aa: CASSNQRGSTEAFF
CDR3nt: TGTGCCAGCAGCAACCAGAGGGGCAGCACTGAAGCTTTCTTT

abundance: -
j_gene: TRBJ1-4
d_gene: -
v_gene: TRBV19
CDR3aa: CASSMFGQRFNEKLFF
CDR3nt: TGTGCCAGTAGTATGTTCGGTCAGCGTTTCAATGAAAAACTGTTTTTT

abundance: -
j_gene: TRBJ1-5
d_gene: -
v_gene: TRBV7-9
CDR3aa: CASSLAGDTNQPQHF
CDR3nt: TGTGCCAGCAGCTTAGCCGGGGACACTAATCAGCCCCAGCATTTT

abundance: -
j_gene: TRBJ2-7
d_gene: -
v_gene: TRBV6-6
CDR3aa: CASSYSTETYEQYF
CDR3nt: TGTGCCAGCAGTTACTCGACAGAGACCTACGAGCAGTACTTC

abundance: -
j_gene: TRBJ2-2
d_gene: -
v_gene: TRBV4-3
CDR3aa: CASSRGGGATGELFF
CDR3nt: TGCGCCAGCAGTCGAGGAGGGGGCGCAACCGGGGAGCTGTTTTTT

abundance: -
j_gene: TRBJ2-7
d_gene: -
v_gene: TRBV4-3
CDR3aa: CASSQEARGAYEQYF
CDR3nt: TGCGCCAGCAGCCAAGAGGCGAGGGGGGCCTACGAGCAGTACTTC

abundance: -
j_gene: TRBJ2-5
d_gene: TRBD1
v_gene: TRBV9
CDR3aa: CASSGGQGAGETQYF
CDR3nt: TGTGCCAGCAGCGGAGGACAGGGGGCAGGGGAGACCCAGTACTTC

abundance: -
j_gene: TRBJ2-7
d_gene: -
v_gene: TRBV30
CDR3aa: CATEGIDGGEQYF
CDR3nt: TGTGCCACCGAGGGTATCGACGGGGGCGAGCAGTACTTC

abundance: few
j_gene: TRBJ1-1
d_gene: -
v_gene: TRBV7-9
CDR3aa: CASSLEVTAEAFF
CDR3nt: TGTGCCAGCAGCTTAGAAGTGACAGCCGAAGCTTTCTTT

abundance: -
j_gene: TRBJ1-1
d_gene: -
v_gene: TRBV2
CDR3aa: CASSGRGSGTEAFF
CDR3nt: TGTGCCTCGAGCGGTAGGGGTTCCGGTACTGAAGCTTTCTTT

abundance: -
j_gene: TRBJ2-3
d_gene: -
v_gene: TRBV2
CDR3aa: CASNKDTQYF
CDR3nt: TGTGCCAGCAACAAAGATACGCAGTATTTT

abundance: -
j_gene: TRBJ2-7
d_gene: -
v_gene: TRBV7-9
CDR3aa: CASSSAPSFYEQYF
CDR3nt: TGTGCCAGCAGCTCTGCCCCTAGTTTTTACGAGCAGTACTTC

abundance: few
j_gene: TRBJ1-2
d_gene: -
v_gene: TRBV30
CDR3aa: CAWREGGGGYTF
CDR3nt: TGTGCCTGGAGGGAGGGCGGAGGGGGCTACACCTTC

abundance: -
j_gene: TRBJ1-2
d_gene: TRBD1
v_gene: TRBV9
CDR3aa: CASGRGGPYGYTF
CDR3nt: TGTGCCAGCGGGAGAGGGGGCCCCTATGGCTACACCTTC

abundance: -
j_gene: TRBJ2-3
d_gene: -
v_gene: TRBV27
CDR3aa: CASSGARGPVESADTQYF
CDR3nt: TGTGCCAGCAGTGGCGCGAGGGGCCCTGTGGAATCAGCAGATACGCAGTATTTT

abundance: -
j_gene: TRBJ2-1
d_gene: -
v_gene: TRBV6-5
CDR3aa: CASSSTEGDEQFF
CDR3nt: TGTGCCAGCAGCTCGACCGAAGGGGACGAGCAGTTCTTC

abundance: -
j_gene: TRBJ1-1
d_gene: TRBD1
v_gene: TRBV28
CDR3aa: CASSFAGGLEAFF
CDR3nt: TGTGCCAGCAGTTTTGCAGGGGGCCTTGAAGCTTTCTTT

abundance: once
j_gene: TRBJ2-7
d_gene: -
v_gene: TRBV28
CDR3aa: CASSLGGPYEQYF
CDR3nt: TGTGCCAGCAGTTTGGGGGGGCCATACGAGCAGTACTTC

abundance: -
j_gene: TRBJ2-7
d_gene: -
v_gene: TRBV4-1
CDR3aa: CASSQDRDSGVVSYEQYF
CDR3nt: TGCGCCAGCAGCCAAGATCGCGACAGCGGCGTTGTTTCCTACGAGCAGTACTTC

abundance: -
j_gene: TRBJ1-4
d_gene: -
v_gene: TRBV30
CDR3aa: CAWSPNRLTNEKLFF
CDR3nt: TGTGCCTGGAGCCCCAACAGACTGACTAATGAAAAACTGTTTTTT

abundance: -
j_gene: TRBJ2-5
d_gene: TRBD2
v_gene: TRBV7-3
CDR3aa: CASSAIAGPGETQYF
CDR3nt: TGTGCCAGCAGCGCTATAGCGGGGCCTGGAGAGACCCAGTACTTC

abundance: -
j_gene: TRBJ1-1
d_gene: -
v_gene: TRBV7-7
CDR3aa: CASSPVGTEAFF
CDR3nt: TGTGCCAGCAGCCCTGTTGGCACTGAAGCTTTCTTT

abundance: -
j_gene: TRBJ2-3
d_gene: -
v_gene: TRBV6-5
CDR3aa: CASSGRGLTDTQYF
CDR3nt: TGTGCCAGCAGTGGTCGGGGGTTAACAGATACGCAGTATTTT

abundance: -
j_gene: TRBJ2-6
d_gene: -
v_gene: TRBV5-1
CDR3aa: CASSNTVSGANVLTF
CDR3nt: TGCGCCAGCAGCAATACAGTCTCTGGGGCCAACGTCCTGACTTTC

abundance: once
j_gene: TRBJ2-3
d_gene: TRBD1
v_gene: TRBV18
CDR3aa: CASSPLRQGAWDTQYF
CDR3nt: TGTGCCAGCTCACCATTGAGACAGGGGGCGTGGGATACGCAGTATTTT

abundance: -
j_gene: TRBJ1-2
d_gene: TRBD1
v_gene: TRBV6-6
CDR3aa: CASSRRETGGRGYTF
CDR3nt: TGTGCCAGCAGCCGAAGGGAAACAGGGGGACGGGGCTACACCTTC